This record concerns one TCR beta chain sequence. Its specificity is unknown. The data were obtained in a study of cytomegalovirus exposure and HLA in healthy donors. Study-level findings and limits: The productive fraction for most TCR beta V segments was about 87% or about 30% in an earlier analysis.

Vbeta (60) and Jbeta (13) primers were used in the PCR. The table came from immunoSEQ multiplex PCR; TCRdb's copy has only in-frame clones and leaves some out. The sample includes 180,000 or so clones, more than 80% of them seen just once. The V segment lost 4 bases and the J segment 4 bases; nucleotides outside the gene matches: 12. The CDR3 runs to 17 residues. From germline, CDR1 is MNHEY and CDR2 SMNVEV (reference sequence). The clonotype originates from a young woman in good health and CMV-seropositive. What was sequenced was PBMCs. The V and J genes are TRBV27 and TRBJ2-3; TRBD2 agrees at 9 bases. The CDR3: CASSSSQAGGRADTQYF. In DNA form, the CDR3 reads TGTGCCAGCAGTTCGAGCCAGGCGGGGGGGCGGGCAGATACGCAGTATTTT.